The next 28 T cell receptor beta chains were all read from a single sample in a study of shared T cell receptors in the human thymus. Assay used: immunoSEQ multiplex PCR; TCRdb lists only in-frame clones, some missing. Among around 730,000 clones listed, 80% to 90% were seen once. These data also formed part of another study, on human thymus T cells.

Sequencing was carried out using thymocytes. These receptor sequences come from a girl under three years old with a congenital heart defect.

This clone was seen a single time. The chain uses TRBV27 and TRBJ2-7; tentative D call: TRBD1 (5 bases). CDR3 length equals 16 residues. Germline values: CDR1 MNHEY, CDR2 SMNVEV (reference sequence). Trimming took off 5 bases at V and 2 bases at J, with 19 bases between the two ends. The CDR3 nucleotides read TGTGCCAGCAGTCCCTCTGTAGGGGAAGCTCCCTACGAGCAGTACTTC. Protein product: CASSPSVGEAPYEQYF.

This clone was seen a single time. The chain has TRBV4-3 and TRBJ1-5; TRBD1 matches at 8 bases. The germline V gene encodes CDR1 LGHNA and CDR2 YSLEER. V trimming: 0 bases; J trimming: 0 bases; junction bases outside the gene matches: 4. The CDR3 contains 17 residues. CDR3 loop: CASSQDRGTGSNQPQHF. The CDR3 DNA reads TGCGCCAGCAGCCAAGATCGCGGGACAGGTAGCAATCAGCCCCAGCATTTT.

The table lists this clone with a count of one. The gene calls are TRBV10-3 and TRBJ2-6; 8 nucleotides align to TRBD1. Germline assignment: CDR1 ENHRY and CDR2 SYGVKD. This CDR3 contains 17 residues. The junction had 9 bases not matched to a gene; V was cut back by 4 bases and J by 4 bases. The CDR3 nucleotides are TGTGCCATCAGTGCTGGGACAGGCGGCGCCGGGGCCAACGTCCTGACTTTC. It is translated as CAISAGTGGAGANVLTF.

This clone appeared a few times. The V call is TRBV5-1, the J call TRBJ1-2; D may be TRBD1 (5 bases). Germline V CDR1 and CDR2: SGHRS, YFSETQ. The CDR3 is 16 residues long. Trimming pared 0 bases from V and 3 bases from J, leaving 15 bases between. The CDR3 DNA sequence: TGCGCCAGCAGCTTGGGTAGCGGACACCAGTACTATGGCTACACCTTC. The encoded protein is CASSLGSGHQYYGYTF. Full variable domain (missing parts from reference TRBV5-1 and TRBJ1-2): KAGVTQTPRYLIKTRGQQVTLSCSPISGHRSVSWYQQTPGQGLQFLFEYFSETQRNKGNFPGRFSGRQFSNSRSEMNVSTLELGDSALYLCASSLGSGHQYYGYTFGSGTRLTVV.

The rearrangement uses TRBV4-3 and TRBJ1-6; 8 nucleotides agree with TRBD1. Germline loops: CDR1 LGHNA, CDR2 YSLEER. The CDR3 sequence is 17 residues long. Trimming at V came to 0 bases and at J to 6 bases, leaving 7 bases not matched to a gene. The CDR3 coding sequence is TGCGCCAGCAGCCAAGATTTGGACAGGGTTGGTAATTCACCCCTCCACTTT. It is translated as CASSQDLDRVGNSPLHF.

The chain has TRBV18 and TRBJ2-7; TRBD2 aligns across 7 bases. The CDR3 is made up of 14 amino acids. Per the germline V gene, CDR1 is KGHSH and CDR2 is LQKENI. Trimming took 0 bases from V and 2 from J; bases not matched to a gene: 1. CDR3 region: CASSPPGGTYEQYF. The CDR3 DNA is TGTGCCAGCTCACCACCGGGAGGGACCTACGAGCAGTACTTC.

V usage is TRBV5-8 and J usage is TRBJ2-2; D is uncertain. The CDR3 contains 16 residues. In germline, CDR1 is SGHTS, CDR2 YDEGEE. V gave up 3 bases and J gave up 4 bases, with 16 bases separating them. Here the CDR3 reads CASSSKRHSRTGELFF. The CDR3 DNA is TGTGCCAGCAGCTCAAAAAGACATTCGCGCACCGGGGAGCTGTTTTTT.

V usage is TRBV6-6 and J usage is TRBJ2-1, with a weak D call TRBD2 (5 bases). There are 16 residues in the CDR3. CDR1 and CDR2 from the germline V gene are MNHNY and SVGAGI (reference sequence). V was pared by 0 bases and J by 2 bases, with 11 bases between. The CDR3 reads CASSYSKVATYNEQFF. CDR3 nucleotide sequence: TGTGCCAGCAGTTACTCGAAGGTAGCGACCTACAATGAGCAGTTCTTC.

This clone was counted a single time. The chain employs TRBV29-1 and TRBJ2-5, with 13 bases fitting TRBD2. With V trimmed by 5 bases and J by 5 bases, 5 bases remained unmatched. The CDR3 spans 14 residues. The germline V gene encodes CDR1 SQVTM and CDR2 ANQGSEA. CDR3 sequence: CSVWTSGGVETQYF. CDR3 nucleotides: TGCAGCGTTTGGACTAGCGGGGGCGTGGAGACCCAGTACTTC.

This clone was seen only a few times. This sequence joins TRBV12-5 and TRBJ1-5, with 7 positions matching TRBD1. CDR3 length: 14 residues. V lost 5 bases, J lost 8 bases, and 9 bases stayed unmatched. Germline lookup yields CDR1 LGHNT and CDR2 FRNRAP. The CDR3 region has the DNA TGTGCTAGTGGTGGGGAAACAGGGGATGAGCCCCAGCATTTT. This codes for CASGGETGDEPQHF.

The V and J genes are TRBV6-4 and TRBJ1-1; 9 positions agree with TRBD1. From germline, CDR1 is MRHNA and CDR2 SNTAGT. Trimming cost V 7 bases and J 3 bases; bases outside gene matches: 12. The CDR3 is 16 amino acids. CDR3 sequence: CASKPRVDRGDTEAFF. CDR3 DNA: TGTGCCAGCAAACCAAGGGTGGACAGGGGCGACACTGAAGCTTTCTTT.

This clone was recorded a few times. The V gene is TRBV29-1, the J gene TRBJ1-2; TRBD1 is a possible D gene (6 bases). The CDR3 extends over 15 amino acids. Germline V lookup: CDR1 SQVTM, CDR2 ANQGSEA. The V gene lost 0 bases and the J gene lost 8 bases, with 19 bases spanning the gap. The CDR3, as DNA: TGCAGCGTTGAAGACAGGGGACGACGACCCAACGGCTACACCTTC. This sequence encodes CSVEDRGRRPNGYTF.

The CDR3 protein is CASSSAVGTPAEAFF. The CDR3 nucleotides read TGTGCCAGCAGCTCGGCCGTCGGGACTCCTGCTGAAGCTTTCTTT. V and J are TRBV5-5 and TRBJ1-1; a weak D match, TRBD1 (5 bases). This CDR3 spans 15 amino acids. The V gene lost 3 bases and the J gene lost 6 bases, with 18 bases spanning the gap. Germline V CDR1 and CDR2: SGHKS, YYEKEE (reference sequence).

There are a few counts of this clone. CDR3 DNA sequence: TGTGCCAGCAGTGATAATAGGGGGCACGAAGCTTTCTTT. Its protein is CASSDNRGHEAFF. This sequence joins TRBV2 and TRBJ1-1, with TRBD1 matching 7 bases. V lost 3 bases and J lost 8; bases outside the gene matches: 6. The CDR3 covers 13 residues. Germline values: CDR1 SNHLY, CDR2 FYNNEI.

The CDR3 nucleotides read TGTGCCAGCAGTCCAACCTACCCACCTAGGACAGGGTATGGCTACACCTTC. Encoded protein: CASSPTYPPRTGYGYTF. The V gene is TRBV27, the J gene TRBJ1-2, with 8 nucleotides matching TRBD1. CDR3 length: 17 amino acids. V shed 5 bases, J shed 5 bases, and the junction held 16 bases outside the gene matches. The germline V gene has CDR1 MNHEY and CDR2 SMNVEV (reference sequence).

This clone turned up a few times. This sequence joins TRBV6-1 and TRBJ1-2; 12 bases are a match to TRBD1. Germline loops: CDR1 MNHNS, CDR2 SASEGT. Trimming removed 6 bases from V and 6 bases from J; junction bases left unmatched: 5. The CDR3 contains 14 residues. The CDR3, as DNA: TGTGCCAGCAGCCGGGACAGGGGGCTAGATGGCTACACCTTC. The encoded protein is CASSRDRGLDGYTF.

The CDR3 nucleotides are TGTGCCAGCAGCCCTTCCCCAGGCCCATTTTCCTACAATGAGCAGTTCTTC. Amino acids: CASSPSPGPFSYNEQFF. The V call is TRBV5-4, the J call TRBJ2-1, with unresolved D. V was cut by 4 bases and J by 1 base, with 18 bases left in between. CDR3 size: 17 residues. Germline V gives CDR1 SGHNT, CDR2 YYREEE (reference sequence).

The chain recombines TRBV6-5 with TRBJ1-1; 8 bases are shared with TRBD1. The germline V gene encodes CDR1 MNHEY and CDR2 SVGAGI. V gave up 5 bases and J gave up 10 bases; unmatched junction bases: 6. This CDR3 has 12 amino acids. The CDR3 coding sequence is TGTGCCAGCAGTGACGGGACAGGTGGAGCTTTCTTT. Translating it yields CASSDGTGGAFF.

The V and J genes are TRBV9 and TRBJ2-1; D is possibly TRBD2 (6 bases). The CDR3 covers 17 residues. Germline V gene lookup returns CDR1 SGDLS and CDR2 YYNGEE. The V end was cut by 3 bases, the J end by 0 bases, with 16 bases between. CDR3 DNA: TGTGCCAGCAGCGCCCGCGGGGTAAGAAGCTCCTACAATGAGCAGTTCTTC. It codes for CASSARGVRSSYNEQFF.

This clone was picked up a small number of times. The rearrangement links TRBV4-1 to TRBJ2-1; D unresolved. This CDR3 region has 14 residues. The ends were cut back, 1 base at V and 7 bases at J, with 11 bases in the middle. The germline gives CDR1 MGHRA, CDR2 YSYEKL. The chain's CDR3 is CASSQARMENEQFF. CDR3 nucleotide sequence: TGCGCCAGCAGCCAAGCGAGGATGGAGAATGAGCAGTTCTTC.

The gene calls are TRBV7-9 and TRBJ2-3; 8 bases line up with TRBD1. Germline-derived CDR1 and CDR2 are SEHNR and FQNEAQ (reference sequence). This CDR3 has 15 amino acids. J was trimmed by 4 bases and V by 8 bases; bases with no gene match: 11. The CDR3 nucleotides read TGTGCCAGCTCACCCCGGGACAGGTGGCCAGATACGCAGTATTTT. This translates into CASSPRDRWPDTQYF.

The chain employs TRBV6-5 and TRBJ1-1; D gene uncertain. This CDR3 spans 13 amino acids. Germline V gene lookup returns CDR1 MNHEY and CDR2 SVGAGI. Trimming took off 10 bases at V and 1 base at J, with 13 bases between the two ends. CDR3 amino acids: CATGGSRNTEAFF. CDR3 nucleotide sequence: TGTGCCACTGGCGGCTCCCGGAACACTGAAGCTTTCTTT.

The chain carries TRBV9 and TRBJ1-2, with D possibly TRBD1 on 6 matching bases. V was cut by 4 bases and J by 8 bases, with 21 bases left in between. Germline CDR1 reads SGDLS; CDR2 reads YYNGEE. The length of the CDR3 is 15 residues. CDR3 bases: TGTGCCAGCAGCCAAAAGTCTCTCACAGGGCCAGGCTACACCTTC. This gives the protein CASSQKSLTGPGYTF.

This chain joins TRBV9 and TRBJ1-2; D is possibly TRBD1 (6 bases). This CDR3 spans 12 amino acids. Germline assignment: CDR1 SGDLS and CDR2 YYNGEE. Trimming left V 5 bases short and J 2 bases short, with 7 bases between. The CDR3 loop is CASSTGNYGYTF. The CDR3 nucleotides read TGTGCCAGCAGTACAGGGAACTATGGCTACACCTTC.

This clone came up a few times. The V and J genes are TRBV21-1 and TRBJ2-4; the table's D call of TRBD1 was not tested on the DNA. TRBV21-1 is noted as a pseudogene. The length of the CDR3 is 16 residues. Here the CDR3 DNA reads TGTGCCAGCAGCAATGAGACAGGGCTAGCCAAAAACATTCAGTACTTC. Protein sequence: CASSNETGLAKNIQYF.

The chain links TRBV25-1 to TRBJ1-6, with D possibly TRBD1 on 6 matching bases. Deletions cut 6 bases from V and 7 bases from J, with 10 bases between. Germline V gives CDR1 MGHDK, CDR2 SYGVNS. This CDR3 contains 13 residues. The CDR3 DNA follows: TGTGCCAGCAGACAGGGCGGCAATTCACCCCTCCACTTT. Amino acids: CASRQGGNSPLHF.

The V gene is TRBV6-5, the J gene TRBJ1-4; 8 bases are a match to TRBD1. With V trimmed by 4 bases and J by 8 bases, 6 bases remained unmatched. The CDR3 totals 14 residues. The germline gives CDR1 MNHEY, CDR2 SVGAGI. CDR3 amino acids: CASSSGGAGEKLFF. In nucleotides, the CDR3 is TGTGCCAGCAGTTCAGGGGGCGCCGGGGAAAAACTGTTTTTT.

This chain joins TRBV9 and TRBJ2-6, with 8 bases lining up with TRBD1. Trimming took 4 bases from V and 2 from J; bases not matched to a gene: 11. This CDR3 is 18 amino acids long. Per the germline V gene, CDR1 is SGDLS and CDR2 is YYNGEE. CDR3: CASSLETGASPGANVLTF. Written as DNA, the CDR3 is TGTGCCAGCAGCTTGGAGACAGGGGCTTCCCCTGGGGCCAACGTCCTGACTTTC.